This T cell receptor (beta chain) was identified during a study of CD4 T cells in relation to SARS-CoV-2 and coronaviruses. Study-wide context: PBMCs were cultured with antigen for nine to eleven days before TCR beta sequencing.

On this clone itself: The target antigen is unknown.

CD4+ T cells from unexposed donors were obtained before the COVID-19 pandemic (2011-2018). After ten to eleven days of culture, CD4+ T cells were isolated. As cell numbers allowed, unexposed-donor CD4+ T cells faced SARS-CoV-2 S/N and four cold-coronavirus spikes. On days 3 and 7, cultures got half fresh IL-2 medium. The CDR3 spans 14 residues. The germline gives CDR1 LGHDT, CDR2 YNNKEL (reference sequence). The ends were cut back, 4 bases at V and 0 bases at J, with 7 bases in the middle. Study results and limitations: Pre-pandemic and post-infection samples never came from the same donor.

TCRdb's table, derived via immunoSEQ multiplex PCR, lists solely in-frame clones and lacks some. The sample includes 20,000 or so clones, 81% of them seen just once. This chain links TRBV3-1 (or the pseudogene TRBV3-2) with TRBJ2-1; D perhaps matches TRBD1 (5 bases). The specimen sequenced was CD4+ T cells from PBMCs, cultured in vitro. The receptor's source is a human donor in good health. The CDR3 sequence is CASSPGRSYNEQFF. CDR3 bases: TGTGCCAGCAGCCCAGGGCGCTCCTACAATGAGCAGTTCTTC.